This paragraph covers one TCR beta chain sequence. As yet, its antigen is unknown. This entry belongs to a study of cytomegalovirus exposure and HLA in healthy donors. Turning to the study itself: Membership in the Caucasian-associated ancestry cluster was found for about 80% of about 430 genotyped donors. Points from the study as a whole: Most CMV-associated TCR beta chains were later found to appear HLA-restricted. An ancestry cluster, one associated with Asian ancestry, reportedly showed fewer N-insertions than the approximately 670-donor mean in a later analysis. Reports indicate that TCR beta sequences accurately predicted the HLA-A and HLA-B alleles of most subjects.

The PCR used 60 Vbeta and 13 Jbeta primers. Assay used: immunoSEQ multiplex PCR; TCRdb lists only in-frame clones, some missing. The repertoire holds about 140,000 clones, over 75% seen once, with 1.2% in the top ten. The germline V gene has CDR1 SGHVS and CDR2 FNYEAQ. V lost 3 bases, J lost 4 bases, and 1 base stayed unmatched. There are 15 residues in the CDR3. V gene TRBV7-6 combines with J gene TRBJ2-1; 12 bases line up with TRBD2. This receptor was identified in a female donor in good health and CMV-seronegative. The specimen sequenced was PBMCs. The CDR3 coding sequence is TGTGCCAGCAGCTTTGGACTAGCGGGGTACAATGAGCAGTTCTTC. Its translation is CASSFGLAGYNEQFF.